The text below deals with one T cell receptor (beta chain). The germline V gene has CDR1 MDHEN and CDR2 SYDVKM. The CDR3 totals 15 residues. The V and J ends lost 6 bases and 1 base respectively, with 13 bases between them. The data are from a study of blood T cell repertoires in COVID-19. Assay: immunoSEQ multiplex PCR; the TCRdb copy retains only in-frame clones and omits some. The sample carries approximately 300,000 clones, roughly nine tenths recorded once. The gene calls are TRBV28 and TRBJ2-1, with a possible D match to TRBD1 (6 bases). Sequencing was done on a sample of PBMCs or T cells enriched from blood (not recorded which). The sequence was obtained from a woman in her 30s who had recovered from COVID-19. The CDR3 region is CASRPGVLSYNEQFF. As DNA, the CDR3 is TGTGCCAGCAGACCAGGGGTCTTGTCCTACAATGAGCAGTTCTTC. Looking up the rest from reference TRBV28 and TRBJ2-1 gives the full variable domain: DVKVTQSSRYLVKRTGEKVFLECVQDMDHENMFWYRQDPGLGLRLIYFSYDVKMKEKGDIPEGYSVSREKKERFSLILESASTNQTSMYLCASRPGVLSYNEQFFGPGTRLTVL.